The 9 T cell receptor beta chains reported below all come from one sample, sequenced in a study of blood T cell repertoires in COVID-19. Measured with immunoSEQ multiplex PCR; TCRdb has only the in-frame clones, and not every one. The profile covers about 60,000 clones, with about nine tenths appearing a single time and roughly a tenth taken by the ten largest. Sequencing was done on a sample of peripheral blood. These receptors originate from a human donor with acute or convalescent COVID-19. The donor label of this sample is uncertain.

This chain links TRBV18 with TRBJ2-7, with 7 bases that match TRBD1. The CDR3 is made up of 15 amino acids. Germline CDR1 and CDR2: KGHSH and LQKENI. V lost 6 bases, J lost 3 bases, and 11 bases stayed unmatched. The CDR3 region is CASSPNRDSNYEQYF. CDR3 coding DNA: TGTGCCAGCTCTCCCAACCGGGACAGTAACTACGAGCAGTACTTC.

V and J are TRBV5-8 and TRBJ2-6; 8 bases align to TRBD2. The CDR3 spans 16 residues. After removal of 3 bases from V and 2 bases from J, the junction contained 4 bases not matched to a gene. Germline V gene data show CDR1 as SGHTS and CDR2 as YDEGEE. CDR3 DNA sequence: TGTGCCAGCAGCTCCCTCGGGAGGGCTGGGGCCAACGTCCTGACTTTC. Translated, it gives CASSSLGRAGANVLTF.

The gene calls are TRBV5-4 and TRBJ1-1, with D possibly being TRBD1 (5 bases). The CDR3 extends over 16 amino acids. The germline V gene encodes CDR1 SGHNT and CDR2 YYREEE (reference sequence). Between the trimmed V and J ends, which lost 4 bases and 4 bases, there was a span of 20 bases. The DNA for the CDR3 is TGTGCCAGCAGCAGCAACCTGCCGGGGGGGGGCACTGAAGCTTTCTTT. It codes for CASSSNLPGGGTEAFF.

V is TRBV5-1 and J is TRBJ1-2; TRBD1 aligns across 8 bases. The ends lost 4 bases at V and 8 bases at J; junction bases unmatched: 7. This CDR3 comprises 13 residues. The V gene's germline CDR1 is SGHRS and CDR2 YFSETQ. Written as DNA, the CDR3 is TGCGCCAGCAGCCCCGGACAGGGAGGCGGCTACACCTTC. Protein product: CASSPGQGGGYTF.

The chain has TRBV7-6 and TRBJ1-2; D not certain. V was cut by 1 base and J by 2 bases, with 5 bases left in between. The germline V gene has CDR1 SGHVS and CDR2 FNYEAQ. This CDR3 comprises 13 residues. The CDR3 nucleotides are TGTGCCAGCAGCTTAGGGGAGAACTATGGCTACACCTTC. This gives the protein CASSLGENYGYTF.

In DNA, the CDR3 is TGTGCCAGCAGCTTGGATACAGGACAGAGGGCAGATACGCAGTATTTT. This codes for CASSLDTGQRADTQYF. The chain has TRBV5-5 and TRBJ2-3; the D gene is possibly TRBD1 (6 bases). The germline V gene encodes CDR1 SGHKS and CDR2 YYEKEE (reference sequence). The CDR3 consists of 16 residues. V was shortened by 0 bases and J by 4 bases, with 15 bases between the two germline ends.

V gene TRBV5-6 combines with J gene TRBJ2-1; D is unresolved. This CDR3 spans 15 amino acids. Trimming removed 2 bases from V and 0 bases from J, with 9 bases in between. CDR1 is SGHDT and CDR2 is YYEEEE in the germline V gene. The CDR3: CASSLDGSSYNEQFF. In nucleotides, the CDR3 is TGTGCCAGCAGCTTAGATGGTAGCTCCTACAATGAGCAGTTCTTC. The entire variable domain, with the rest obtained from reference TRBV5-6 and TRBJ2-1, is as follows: DAGVTQSPTHLIKTRGQQVTLRCSPKSGHDTVSWYQQALGQGPQFIFQYYEEEERQRGNFPDRFSGHQFPNYSSELNVNALLLGDSALYLCASSLDGSSYNEQFFGPGTRLTVL.

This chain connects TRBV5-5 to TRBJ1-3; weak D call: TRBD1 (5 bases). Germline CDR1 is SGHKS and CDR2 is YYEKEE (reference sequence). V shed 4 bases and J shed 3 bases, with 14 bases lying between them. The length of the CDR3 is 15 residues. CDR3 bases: TGTGCCAGCAGCGGGGGGACTGCCTTTGGAAACACCATATATTTT. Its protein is CASSGGTAFGNTIYF.

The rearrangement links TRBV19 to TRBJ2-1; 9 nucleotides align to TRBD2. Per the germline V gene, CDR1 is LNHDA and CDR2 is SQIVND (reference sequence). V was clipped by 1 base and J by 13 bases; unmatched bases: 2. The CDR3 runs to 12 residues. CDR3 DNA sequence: TGTGCCAGTAGTATAGGGCTAGCGGGACAGTTCTTC. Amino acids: CASSIGLAGQFF.